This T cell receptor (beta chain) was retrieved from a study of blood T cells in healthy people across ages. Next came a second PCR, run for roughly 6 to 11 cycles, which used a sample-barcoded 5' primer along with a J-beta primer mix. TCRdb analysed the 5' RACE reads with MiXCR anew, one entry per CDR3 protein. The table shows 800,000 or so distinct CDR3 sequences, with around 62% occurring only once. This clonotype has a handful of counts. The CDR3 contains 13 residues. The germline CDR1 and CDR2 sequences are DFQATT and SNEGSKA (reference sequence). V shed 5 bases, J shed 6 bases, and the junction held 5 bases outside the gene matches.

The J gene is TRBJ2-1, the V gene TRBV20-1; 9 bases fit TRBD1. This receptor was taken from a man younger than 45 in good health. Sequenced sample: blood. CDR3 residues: CSAYKTGGNEQFF. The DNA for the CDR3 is TGCAGTGCTTACAAGACAGGGGGCAATGAGCAGTTCTTC.